This TCR beta chain stems from a study of T cells in Graves' hyperthyroidism and ophthalmopathy. About the study: Blood from the periphery was taken at initial diagnosis, before any treatment.

Each patient was aged 18 to 65 and had newly diagnosed hyperthyroidism of under 2 months' duration. Criteria for exclusion of patients were uncontrolled infection, other autoimmune disease, pregnancy or lactation. The source material, RNA transcripts, was used to amplify TCR beta CDR3 regions. The HTBI set primed first-round TCR CDR3 RT-PCR. MiXCR, applied by TCRdb to the multiplex PCR reads, yields one record per CDR3 protein. Of hundreds of thousands of distinct CDR3 sequences in the sample, 14% are singletons; the top ten hold approximately 5.7%. In germline, CDR1 is SEHNR, CDR2 FQNEAQ (reference sequence). The trim removed 5 bases at V and 7 bases at J, leaving 8 bases unmatched. This CDR3 contains 15 residues.

The clonotype comes from a woman in her twenties or thirties with Graves' hyperthyroidism that later progressed to Graves' ophthalmopathy. The gene calls are TRBV7-9 and TRBJ2-2; 9 bases line up with TRBD1. What was sequenced was blood. The CDR3: CASSPRDRDYGELFF. As DNA, the CDR3 is TGTGCCAGCAGCCCCAGGGACAGGGATTACGGGGAGCTGTTTTTT.